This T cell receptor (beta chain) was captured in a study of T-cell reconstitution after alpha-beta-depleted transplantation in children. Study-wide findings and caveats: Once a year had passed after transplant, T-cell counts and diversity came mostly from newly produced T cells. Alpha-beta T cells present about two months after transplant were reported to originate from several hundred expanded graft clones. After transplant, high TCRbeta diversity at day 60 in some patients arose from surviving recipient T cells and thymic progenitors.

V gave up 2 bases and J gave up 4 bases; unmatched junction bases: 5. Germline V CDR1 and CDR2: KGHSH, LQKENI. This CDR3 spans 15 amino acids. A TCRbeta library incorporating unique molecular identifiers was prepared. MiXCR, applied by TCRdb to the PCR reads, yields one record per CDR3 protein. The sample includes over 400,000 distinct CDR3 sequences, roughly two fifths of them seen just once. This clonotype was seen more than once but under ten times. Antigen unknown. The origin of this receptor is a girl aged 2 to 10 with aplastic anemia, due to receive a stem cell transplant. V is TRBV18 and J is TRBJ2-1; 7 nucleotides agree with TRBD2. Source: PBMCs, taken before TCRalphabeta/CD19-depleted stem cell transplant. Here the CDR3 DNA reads TGTGCCAGCTCACCAGGCGGGACTACATACAATGAGCAGTTCTTC. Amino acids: CASSPGGTTYNEQFF.